A single sample gave rise to the 16 T cell receptor beta chains below, sequenced in a study of vaccination effects on CD4 cells after COVID-19. Profiling relied on immunoSEQ multiplex PCR, and the TCRdb table lists in-frame clones only, not all of them. The repertoire holds about 38,000 clones, roughly 70% seen once, with under 25% in the top ten. Antigen specificity for these receptors is unknown. In the ViraFEST assay, antigen-specific CD4+ clonotypes were identified by expansion after peptide-pool stimulation. Culture proceeded for 9 to 11 days, and CD4+ T cells were then isolated. Absence of prior SARS-CoV-2 infection characterized the vaccine recipients, who showed negative nucleocapsid antibodies. Material: CD4+ T cells from PBMCs cultured with SARS-CoV-2 spike peptides, obtained before COVID-19 vaccination. The receptor source for this set is a human donor who received a COVID-19 vaccine.

The rearrangement links TRBV19 to TRBJ1-2; D uncertain. This CDR3 has 15 residues. The ends were cut back, 3 bases at V and 4 bases at J, with 15 bases in the middle. Germline assignment: CDR1 LNHDA and CDR2 SQIVND (reference sequence). CDR3 sequence (DNA): TGTGCCAGTAGTATTGGGCGGCAGGTCAGCTATGGCTACACCTTC. It yields the protein CASSIGRQVSYGYTF. The full variable domain, completed using reference TRBV19 and TRBJ1-2, is DGGITQSPKYLFRKEGQNVTLSCEQNLNHDAMYWYRQDPGQGLRLIYYSQIVNDFQKGDIAEGYSVSREKKESFPLTVTSAQKNPTAFYLCASSIGRQVSYGYTFGSGTRLTVV.

This clone has a handful of counts. The rearrangement uses TRBV6-5 and TRBJ1-1; D not certain. This CDR3 is built from 14 residues. Germline V gene data show CDR1 as MNHEY and CDR2 as SVGAGI. The germline V and J ends were trimmed by 7 bases and 5 bases, with 17 bases remaining between them. The CDR3 loop is CASTPAGKGTEAFF. The CDR3 DNA reads TGTGCCAGCACCCCTGCGGGGAAGGGAACTGAAGCTTTCTTT.

This clone turned up a few times. The chain recombines TRBV5-6 with TRBJ2-7; D may be TRBD1 (6 bases). CDR3 size: 15 residues. Between the trimmed V and J ends, which lost 4 bases and 2 bases, there was a span of 16 bases. Germline CDR1 SGHDT, CDR2 YYEEEE. The chain's CDR3 is CASSQPQGPTYEQYF. CDR3 DNA: TGTGCCAGCAGCCAGCCACAGGGCCCAACCTACGAGCAGTACTTC.

This sequence joins TRBV19 and TRBJ2-4; a possible D gene is TRBD2 (7 bases). Germline V gives CDR1 LNHDA, CDR2 SQIVND (reference sequence). The V end was cut by 3 bases, the J end by 7 bases, with 16 bases between. CDR3 length: 15 residues. For the CDR3, the DNA is TGTGCCAGTAGTATGAGCGGCGGGGGCTTGAACATTCAGTACTTC. Encoded protein: CASSMSGGGLNIQYF.

The chain employs TRBV11-2 and TRBJ2-1; TRBD2 aligns across 9 bases. The CDR3 extends over 15 amino acids. The V segment lost 4 bases and the J segment 7 bases; nucleotides outside the gene matches: 8. Germline values: CDR1 SGHAT, CDR2 FQNNGV. The CDR3 sequence: CASSSEGLARNEQFF. The CDR3 DNA sequence: TGTGCCAGCAGCTCAGAAGGACTAGCGAGGAATGAGCAGTTCTTC.

V and J are TRBV5-8 and TRBJ1-3; possible D gene TRBD1, 5 bases. The CDR3 has 15 residues. Germline loops: CDR1 SGHTS, CDR2 YDEGEE. The V end lost 0 bases, the J end lost 4 bases, and 11 bases lay between the germline ends. CDR3 in amino acids: CASSLGAGRGNTIYF. The CDR3, as DNA: TGTGCCAGCAGCTTGGGGGCAGGGCGCGGAAACACCATATATTTT.

V is TRBV6-1 and J is TRBJ2-7; 7 bases align to TRBD2. The V gene's germline CDR1 is MNHNS and CDR2 SASEGT. The CDR3 is 16 amino acids. V lost 0 bases and J lost 7; bases outside the gene matches: 12. The CDR3 protein is CASSEAGGRRGWEQYF. CDR3 bases: TGTGCCAGCAGTGAAGCAGGCGGGAGAAGGGGTTGGGAGCAGTACTTC.

This clone has more than one count but fewer than ten. V usage is TRBV6-2 or TRBV6-3 and J usage is TRBJ2-7, with D possibly matching TRBD2 (5 bases). From germline, CDR1 is MNHEY and CDR2 SVGEGT. The V gene lost 3 bases and the J gene lost 6 bases, with 21 bases spanning the gap. The CDR3 has 16 amino acids. CDR3 amino acids: CASSYRRLKEVGEQYF. CDR3 sequence (DNA): TGTGCCAGCAGTTATAGGAGACTAAAGGAGGTTGGCGAGCAGTACTTC.

This clone was seen just once. The chain links TRBV13 to TRBJ2-3; D gene ambiguous. CDR3 length: 15 residues. Germline CDR1 and CDR2: PRHDT and FYEKMQ (reference sequence). Trimming took 5 bases from V and 0 from J, leaving 12 bases between them. The CDR3 sequence is CASSPQWGSTDTQYF. The CDR3 bases are TGTGCCAGCAGCCCCCAATGGGGAAGCACAGATACGCAGTATTTT.

The V and J genes are TRBV5-1 and TRBJ1-1; possibly TRBD1 for D (6 bases). CDR1 and CDR2 (germline): SGHRS, YFSETQ. The CDR3 is made up of 15 amino acids. Trimming shortened V by 0 bases and J by 4 bases, and 13 bases separated the two germline ends. The CDR3: CASSLDRDRVTEAFF. As DNA, the CDR3 is TGCGCCAGCAGCTTGGACAGGGATAGGGTCACTGAAGCTTTCTTT.

V usage is TRBV18 and J usage is TRBJ1-2; no reliable D call. The CDR3 has 13 amino acids. The germline CDR1 and CDR2 sequences are KGHSH and LQKENI. V was shortened by 2 bases and J by 7 bases, with 11 bases between the two germline ends. The CDR3 region is CASSPDDIGGYTF. CDR3 DNA: TGTGCCAGCTCACCAGACGACATCGGTGGCTACACCTTC.

The V and J genes are TRBV18 and TRBJ2-5, with D possibly being TRBD2 (6 bases). The V end lost 2 bases, the J end lost 5 bases, and 9 bases lay between the germline ends. Germline lookup yields CDR1 KGHSH and CDR2 LQKENI. CDR3 length: 13 residues. CDR3 region: CASSPGTAETQYF. The CDR3 DNA is TGTGCCAGCTCACCAGGGACTGCGGAGACCCAGTACTTC.

The V and J genes are TRBV28 and TRBJ1-5; TRBD1 might be the D (5 bases). V was shortened by 2 bases and J by 2 bases, with 13 bases between the two germline ends. Germline V lookup: CDR1 MDHEN, CDR2 SYDVKM. CDR3 length: 16 residues. Here the CDR3 reads CASSLRRTGGNQPQHF. DNA of the CDR3: TGTGCCAGCAGTTTAAGGCGTACAGGAGGCAATCAGCCCCAGCATTTT.

This chain uses TRBV6-5 with TRBJ1-4, with D perhaps TRBD1 (5 bases). Germline CDR1 is MNHEY and CDR2 is SVGAGI. CDR3 length equals 12 residues. V was clipped by 7 bases and J by 7 bases, with 10 bases between them. The CDR3 loop is CASTTRGEKLFF. The CDR3 bases are TGTGCCAGCACTACGAGGGGTGAAAAACTGTTTTTT.

This clone was picked up one time. V gene TRBV6-4 combines with J gene TRBJ1-5, with D uncertain. Germline CDR1 and CDR2: MRHNA and SNTAGT. CDR3 length: 12 amino acids. V lost 0 bases and J lost 9, with 6 bases in between. This CDR3 is CASSDSGWPQHF. The CDR3 region has the DNA TGTGCCAGCAGTGACTCGGGGTGGCCCCAGCATTTT.

J is TRBJ2-1 and V is TRBV2, with 7 bases aligning to TRBD2. This CDR3 is 15 amino acids long. Per germline, CDR1 SNHLY and CDR2 FYNNEI. The J segment lost 4 bases and the V segment lost 6 bases, leaving 9 bases of the junction unmatched. This CDR3 is CASRGREGFYNEQFF. CDR3 bases: TGTGCCAGCAGGGGAAGGGAGGGGTTTTACAATGAGCAGTTCTTC.